Below are 8 T cell receptor beta chains sequenced from a single sample in a study of regulatory T cells in long-lasting Graves disease. Time point reported: newly diagnosed GD, antithyroid drugs for less than 3 months. The authors made the TCR library using RNA they extracted from PBMCs. With iRepertoire HTBI primers and Arm-PCR of CDR3 regions, TCR beta libraries were built. TCRdb called the multiplex PCR reads again in MiXCR, with one record for every CDR3 protein. The sample has 400,000 to 500,000 distinct CDR3 sequences; more than 13% are singletons. This same sample was also taken into another study, of T cells in Graves' hyperthyroidism and ophthalmopathy.

The sample consisted of peripheral blood mononuclear cells (PBMCs), taken at new diagnosis, from a patient treated with antithyroid drugs. The receptor source for this set is a woman aged 25 to 45 with Graves disease.

The chain has TRBV7-8 and TRBJ2-1, with TRBD1 as a possible D gene (5 bases). The CDR3 runs 15 residues. Per the germline V gene, CDR1 is SGHVS and CDR2 is FQNEAQ. V dropped 11 bases and J dropped 0 bases, with 17 bases sitting between them. In DNA, the CDR3 is TGTGCCTGCCAGGGCGGAGTAAACTCCTACAATGAGCAGTTCTTC. Encoded protein: CACQGGVNSYNEQFF.

This clonotype occurred many times. J is TRBJ2-3 and V is TRBV7-9, with 7 nucleotides matching TRBD1. V shed 6 bases and J 1 base; nucleotides not matched to a gene: 7. This CDR3 has 15 amino acids. CDR1 is SEHNR, CDR2 FQNEAQ, per germline (reference sequence). The CDR3 region is CASRPTDRGTDTQYF. The CDR3 region has the DNA TGTGCCAGCAGACCGACCGACAGGGGCACAGATACGCAGTATTTT. The full variable domain, with the rest looked up from reference TRBV7-9 and TRBJ2-3, is DTGVSQNPRHKITKRGQNVTFRCDPISEHNRLYWYRQTLGQGPEFLTYFQNEAQLEKSRLLSDRFSAERPKGSFSTLEIQRTEQGDSAMYLCASRPTDRGTDTQYFGPGTRLTVL.

This clonotype was counted ten times or more. The V call is TRBV11-3, the J call TRBJ2-7; TRBD2 might be the D (5 bases). CDR1 is SGHNT and CDR2 is YENEEA in the germline V gene. This CDR3 has 15 amino acids. V was trimmed by 5 bases and J by 5 bases, leaving 19 bases between them. In DNA, the CDR3 is TGTGCCAGCAGCCCGAGCGGTCCAGAGGAAGACGAGCAGTACTTC. Translating gives CASSPSGPEEDEQYF.

There are many counts of this clonotype. The chain has TRBV12-3 or TRBV12-4 and TRBJ2-4; D not certain. Trimming took 5 bases from V and 0 from J, leaving 14 bases between them. The CDR3 length is 16 residues. The CDR3 protein is CASSHSPRLAKNIQYF. CDR3 bases: TGTGCCAGCAGTCACAGCCCTAGACTAGCCAAAAACATTCAGTACTTC.

In its sample, this clonotype was seen a few times. The chain combines TRBV7-9 with TRBJ1-1; 7 nucleotides line up with TRBD1. Germline assignment: CDR1 SEHNR and CDR2 FQNEAQ (reference sequence). After removal of 2 bases from V and 11 bases from J, the junction contained 11 bases not matched to a gene. The CDR3 is 14 residues long. This CDR3 reads CASSLIGTELMAFF. The CDR3 DNA reads as TGTGCCAGCAGCTTAATAGGGACAGAGTTAATGGCTTTCTTT.

This clonotype was recorded at least ten times. The rearrangement uses TRBV20-1 and TRBJ2-1; D might be TRBD2 (6 bases). Deletions cut 0 bases from V and 0 bases from J, with 15 bases between. This CDR3 region has 17 residues. Per germline, CDR1 DFQATT and CDR2 SNEGSKA (reference sequence). CDR3: CSARDGGAGPSYNEQFF. Here the CDR3 DNA reads TGCAGTGCTAGAGATGGGGGAGCGGGTCCCTCCTACAATGAGCAGTTCTTC.

This clonotype was counted at least ten times. V usage is TRBV20-1 and J usage is TRBJ1-1, with no clear D. From germline, CDR1 is DFQATT and CDR2 SNEGSKA (reference sequence). Trimming stripped 7 bases from V and 1 base from J, with 10 bases between. This CDR3 has 12 amino acids. CDR3 in DNA: TGCAGTGTACCGACCGCGAACACTGAAGCTTTCTTT. Residues: CSVPTANTEAFF.

On this clonotype itself: Since a much larger clone is just one base distant, this may be a read error. The chain carries TRBV7-6 and TRBJ2-2; TRBD1 matches at 7 bases. From germline, CDR1 is SGHVS and CDR2 FNYEAQ. This CDR3 has 15 amino acids. This CDR3 reads CASSPPATGAGELSF. CDR3 bases: TGTGCCAGCAGCCCTCCCGCAACAGGGGCCGGGGAGCTGTCTTTT. The full variable domain, its missing parts supplied by reference TRBV7-6 and TRBJ2-2, is GAGVSQSPRYKVTKRGQDVALRCDPISGHVSLYWYRQALGQGPEFLTYFNYEAQQDKSGLPNDRFSAERPEGSISTLTIQRTEQRDSAMYRCASSPPATGAGELSFGEGSRLTVL.